This T cell receptor beta chain was profiled in a study of radiotherapy plus CTLA-4 blockade in lung cancer. Regarding this clone: Its antigen is unidentified.

Generated by immunoSEQ multiplex PCR, the TCRdb table keeps only in-frame clones and is missing some. The sample records 75,000 to 100,000 clones, about 90% being singletons. With 5 bases clipped from V and 6 bases from J, the junction kept 6 bases outside the gene matches. The length of the CDR3 is 15 residues. Germline V gene sequence: CDR1 SGHAT, CDR2 FQNNGV. Whole-study results and caveats: In blood, after radiotherapy plus ipilimumab, tumor-derived TCR clones expanded. Together with interferon-beta, which increased in serum after radiation, early dynamic changes in blood T cell clones were reportedly the best predictors of response.

CTLA-4 blockade with ipilimumab, together with focal radiation, was given to patients with chemo-refractory metastatic non-small-cell lung cancer. The V gene is TRBV11-2, the J gene TRBJ2-7; 14 nucleotides line up with TRBD2. The starting material was peripheral blood, obtained from a patient treated with radiotherapy plus ipilimumab. The TCR sequence derives from a human donor with non-small cell lung cancer that progressed on radiotherapy plus ipilimumab. CDR3 residues: CASSVGTSGSTEQYF. CDR3 coding DNA: TGTGCCAGCAGCGTCGGGACTAGCGGGAGCACCGAGCAGTACTTC.